This entry concerns a single T cell receptor beta chain. The antigen is unknown. The sample is drawn from a study of human thymus T cells. Study-wide results and caveats: What appeared biased in thymic and blood repertoires was the usage of V and J genes.

During surgery, about 0.5-1 mL peripheral blood was drawn from four of eight donors. Genomic DNA was extracted from every available blood leukocyte. Produced via immunoSEQ multiplex PCR; TCRdb's table is partial and in-frame only. This table has tens of thousands of clones, around 94% appearing once. The V end was cut by 6 bases, the J end by 3 bases, with 14 bases between. The CDR3 covers 13 residues. Per the germline V gene, CDR1 is SQVTM and CDR2 is ANQGSEA. The TCR was taken from a boy in the first two years of life with a congenital heart defect but otherwise immunologically healthy. This sequence joins TRBV29-1 and TRBJ1-2; D not certain. The sample comprised blood. DNA of the CDR3: TGCAGCGTCCCAGGACCCGGGCACTATGGCTACACCTTC. It is translated as CSVPGPGHYGYTF.